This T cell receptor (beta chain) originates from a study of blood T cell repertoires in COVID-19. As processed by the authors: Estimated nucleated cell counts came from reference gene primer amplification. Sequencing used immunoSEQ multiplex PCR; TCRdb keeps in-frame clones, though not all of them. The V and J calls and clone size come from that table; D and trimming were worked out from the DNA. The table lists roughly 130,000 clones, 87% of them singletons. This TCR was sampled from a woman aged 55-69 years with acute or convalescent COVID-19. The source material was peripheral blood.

This CDR3 reads CASSTLGQSGNTIYF. The CDR3 bases are TGTGCCAGTAGTACCTTGGGACAGTCTGGAAACACCATATATTTT. The V call is TRBV19, the J call TRBJ1-3; TRBD1 matches at 7 bases. This CDR3 comprises 15 residues. Trimming cost V 4 bases and J 1 base; bases outside gene matches: 4. The germline V gene has CDR1 LNHDA and CDR2 SQIVND (reference sequence). Filled out from reference TRBV19 and TRBJ1-3, the complete variable domain reads DGGITQSPKYLFRKEGQNVTLSCEQNLNHDAMYWYRQDPGQGLRLIYYSQIVNDFQKGDIAEGYSVSREKKESFPLTVTSAQKNPTAFYLCASSTLGQSGNTIYFGEGSWLTVV.